This T cell receptor (beta chain) was captured in a study of control samples from healthy donors and cancer patients. Trimming shortened V by 6 bases and J by 1 base, and 13 bases separated the two germline ends. The CDR3 extends over 15 amino acids. Germline-derived CDR1 and CDR2 are SNHLY and FYNNEI. The assay was immunoSEQ multiplex PCR, and TCRdb's table has in-frame clones only and misses some. The profile shows around 100,000 clones, approximately 90% of them singletons. This clonotype was sampled from a woman aged 18-29 years in good health. Source material: blood. V and J are TRBV2 and TRBJ2-1, with unresolved D. CDR3 in DNA: TGTGCCAGCAGCTTAGGAGCCATTTCCTACAATGAGCAGTTCTTC. It yields the protein CASSLGAISYNEQFF. The full variable domain, completed using reference TRBV2 and TRBJ2-1, is EPEVTQTPSHQVTQMGQEVILRCVPISNHLYFYWYRQILGQKVEFLVSFYNNEISEKSEIFDDQFSVERPDGSNFTLKIRSTKLEDSAMYFCASSLGAISYNEQFFGPGTRLTVL.